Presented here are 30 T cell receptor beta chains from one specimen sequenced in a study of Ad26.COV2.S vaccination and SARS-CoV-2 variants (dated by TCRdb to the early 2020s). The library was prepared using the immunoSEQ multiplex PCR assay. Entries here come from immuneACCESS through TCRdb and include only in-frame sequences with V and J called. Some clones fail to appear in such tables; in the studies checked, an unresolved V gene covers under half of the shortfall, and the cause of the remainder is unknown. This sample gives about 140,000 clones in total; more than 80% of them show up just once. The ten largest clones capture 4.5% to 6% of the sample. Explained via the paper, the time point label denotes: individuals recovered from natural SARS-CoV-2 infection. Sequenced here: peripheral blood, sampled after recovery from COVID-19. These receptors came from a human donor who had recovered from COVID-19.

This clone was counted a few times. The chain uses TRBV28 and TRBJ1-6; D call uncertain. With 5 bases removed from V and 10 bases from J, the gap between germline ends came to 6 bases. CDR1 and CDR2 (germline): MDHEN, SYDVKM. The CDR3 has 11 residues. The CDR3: CASSQASPLHF. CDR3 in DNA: TGTGCCAGCAGTCAGGCCTCACCCCTCCACTTT.

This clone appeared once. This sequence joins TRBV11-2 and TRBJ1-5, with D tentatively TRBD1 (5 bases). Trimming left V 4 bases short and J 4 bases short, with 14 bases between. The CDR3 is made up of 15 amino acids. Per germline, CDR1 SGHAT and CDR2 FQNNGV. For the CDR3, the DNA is TGTGCCAGCAGCTCAACCACAGGAACAAATCAGCCCCAGCATTTT. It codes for CASSSTTGTNQPQHF.

For the CDR3, the DNA is TGTGCCAGTAGTACCCCCCCCACTCTAGCCAAAAACATTCAGTACTTC. As protein: CASSTPPTLAKNIQYF. This chain links TRBV19 with TRBJ2-4; no reliable D call. CDR1 is LNHDA, CDR2 SQIVND, per germline (reference sequence). The CDR3 sequence is 16 residues long. Trimming pared 4 bases from V and 0 bases from J, leaving 13 bases between.

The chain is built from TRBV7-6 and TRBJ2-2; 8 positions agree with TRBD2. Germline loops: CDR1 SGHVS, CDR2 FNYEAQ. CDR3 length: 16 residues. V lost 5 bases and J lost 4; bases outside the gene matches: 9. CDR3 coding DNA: TGTGCCAGCAGCACCGGGACTAGTCGCGTCACCGGGGAGCTGTTTTTT. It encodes CASSTGTSRVTGELFF.

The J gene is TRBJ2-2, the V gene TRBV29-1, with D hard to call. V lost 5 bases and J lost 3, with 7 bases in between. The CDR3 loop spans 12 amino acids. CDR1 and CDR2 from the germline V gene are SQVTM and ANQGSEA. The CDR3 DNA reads TGCAGCGTTTCCGGAGACACCGGGGAGCTGTTTTTT. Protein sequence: CSVSGDTGELFF.

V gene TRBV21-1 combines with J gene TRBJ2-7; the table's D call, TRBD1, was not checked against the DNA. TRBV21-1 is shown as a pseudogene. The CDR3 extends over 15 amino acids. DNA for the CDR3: TGTGCCAGCAGCAAAGACGGGGACAACTTCTACGAGCAGTACTTC. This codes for CASSKDGDNFYEQYF.

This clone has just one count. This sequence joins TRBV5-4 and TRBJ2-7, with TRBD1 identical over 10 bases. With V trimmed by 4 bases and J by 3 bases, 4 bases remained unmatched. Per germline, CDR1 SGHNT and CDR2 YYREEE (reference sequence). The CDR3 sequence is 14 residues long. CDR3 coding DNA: TGTGCCAGCAGCCTGCGGACAGGGGGCTACGAGCAGTACTTC. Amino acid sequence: CASSLRTGGYEQYF.

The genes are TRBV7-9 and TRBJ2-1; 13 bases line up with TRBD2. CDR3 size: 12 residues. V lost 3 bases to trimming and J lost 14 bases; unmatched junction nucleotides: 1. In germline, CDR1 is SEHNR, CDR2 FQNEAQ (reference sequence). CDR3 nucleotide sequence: TGTGCCAGCAGCTTTACTAGCGGGGGGGAGTTCTTC. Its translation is CASSFTSGGEFF.

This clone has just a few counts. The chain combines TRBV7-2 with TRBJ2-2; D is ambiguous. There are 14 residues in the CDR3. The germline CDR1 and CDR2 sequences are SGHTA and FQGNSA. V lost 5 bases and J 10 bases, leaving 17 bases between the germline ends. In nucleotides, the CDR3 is TGTGCCAGCAGCCCCCGGACCCCGCAGCAGGAGCTGTTTTTT. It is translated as CASSPRTPQQELFF.

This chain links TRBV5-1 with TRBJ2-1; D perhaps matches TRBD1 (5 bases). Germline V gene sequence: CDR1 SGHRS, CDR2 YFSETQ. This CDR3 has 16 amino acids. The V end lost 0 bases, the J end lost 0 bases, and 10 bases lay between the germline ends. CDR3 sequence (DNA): TGCGCCAGCAGCTTGGAAGGGGCCCCCTCCTACAATGAGCAGTTCTTC. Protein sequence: CASSLEGAPSYNEQFF.

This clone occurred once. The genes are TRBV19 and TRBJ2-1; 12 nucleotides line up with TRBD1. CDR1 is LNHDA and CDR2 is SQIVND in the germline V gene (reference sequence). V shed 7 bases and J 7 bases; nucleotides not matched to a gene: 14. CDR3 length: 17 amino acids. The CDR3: CASTYGPGQGARNEQFF. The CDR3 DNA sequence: TGTGCCAGTACTTACGGTCCGGGACAGGGGGCTCGGAATGAGCAGTTCTTC.

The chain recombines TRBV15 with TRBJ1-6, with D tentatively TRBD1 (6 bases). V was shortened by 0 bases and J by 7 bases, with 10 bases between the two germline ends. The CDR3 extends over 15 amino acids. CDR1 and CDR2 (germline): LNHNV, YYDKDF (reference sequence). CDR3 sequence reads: CATSRDGQGNSPLHF. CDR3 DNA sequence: TGTGCCACCAGCAGAGATGGTCAGGGGAATTCACCCCTCCACTTT.

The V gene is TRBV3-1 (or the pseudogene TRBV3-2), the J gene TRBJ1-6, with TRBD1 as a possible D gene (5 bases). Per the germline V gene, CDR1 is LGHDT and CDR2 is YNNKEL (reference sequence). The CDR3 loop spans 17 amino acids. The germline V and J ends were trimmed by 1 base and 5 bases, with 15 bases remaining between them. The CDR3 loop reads CASSQGDQVHHNSPLHF. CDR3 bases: TGTGCCAGCAGCCAAGGGGACCAGGTCCACCATAATTCACCCCTCCACTTT.

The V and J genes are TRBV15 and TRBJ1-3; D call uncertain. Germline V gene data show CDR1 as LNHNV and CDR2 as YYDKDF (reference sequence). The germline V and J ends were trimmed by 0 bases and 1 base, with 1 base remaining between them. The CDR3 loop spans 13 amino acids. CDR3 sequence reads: CATSRDSGNTIYF. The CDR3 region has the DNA TGTGCCACCAGCAGAGATTCTGGAAACACCATATATTTT.

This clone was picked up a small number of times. CDR3 residues: CASSFAGGEQYF. The CDR3 DNA is TGTGCCAGCAGCTTTGCCGGTGGGGAGCAGTACTTC. V and J are TRBV7-9 and TRBJ2-7; D is unclear. V dropped 3 bases and J dropped 7 bases, with 10 bases sitting between them. This CDR3 has 12 amino acids. Germline CDR1 is SEHNR and CDR2 is FQNEAQ (reference sequence).

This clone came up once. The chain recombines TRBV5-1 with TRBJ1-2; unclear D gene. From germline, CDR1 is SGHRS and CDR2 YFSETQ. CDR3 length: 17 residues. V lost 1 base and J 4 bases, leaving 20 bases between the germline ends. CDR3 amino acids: CASSLSGQTSRGYGYTF. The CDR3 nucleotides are TGCGCCAGCAGCTTGTCGGGCCAGACCTCCCGCGGCTATGGCTACACCTTC.

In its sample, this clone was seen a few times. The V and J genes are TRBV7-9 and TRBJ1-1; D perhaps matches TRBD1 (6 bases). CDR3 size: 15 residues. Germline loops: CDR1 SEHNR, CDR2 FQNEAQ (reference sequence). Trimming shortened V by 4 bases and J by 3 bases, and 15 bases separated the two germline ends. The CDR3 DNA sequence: TGTGCCAGCAGCTCCGCCTTAGGGGGAGACACTGAAGCTTTCTTT. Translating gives CASSSALGGDTEAFF.

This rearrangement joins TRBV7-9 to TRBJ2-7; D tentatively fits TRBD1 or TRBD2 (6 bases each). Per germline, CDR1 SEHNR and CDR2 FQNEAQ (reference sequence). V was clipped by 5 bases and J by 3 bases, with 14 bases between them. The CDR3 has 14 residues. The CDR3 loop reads CASSGGQGIYEQYF. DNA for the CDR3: TGTGCCAGCAGCGGGGGGCAGGGAATCTACGAGCAGTACTTC.

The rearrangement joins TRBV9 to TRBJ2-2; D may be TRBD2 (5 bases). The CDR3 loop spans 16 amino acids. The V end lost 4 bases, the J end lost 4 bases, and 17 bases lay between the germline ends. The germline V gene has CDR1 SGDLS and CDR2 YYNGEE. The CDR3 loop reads CASSQRFRGSTGELFF. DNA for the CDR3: TGTGCCAGCAGCCAAAGGTTTCGGGGTTCCACCGGGGAGCTGTTTTTT.

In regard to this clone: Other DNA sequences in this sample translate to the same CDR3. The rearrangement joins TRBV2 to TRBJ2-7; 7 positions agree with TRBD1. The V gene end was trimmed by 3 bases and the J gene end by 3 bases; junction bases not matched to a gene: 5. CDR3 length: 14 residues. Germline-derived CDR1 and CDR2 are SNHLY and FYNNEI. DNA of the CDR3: TGTGCCAGCAGTGAGCCCAGGACAGGCTACGAGCAGTACTTC. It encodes CASSEPRTGYEQYF.

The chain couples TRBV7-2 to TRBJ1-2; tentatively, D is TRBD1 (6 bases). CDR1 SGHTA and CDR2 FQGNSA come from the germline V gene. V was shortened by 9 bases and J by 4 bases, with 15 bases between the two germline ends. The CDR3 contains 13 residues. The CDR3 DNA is TGTGCCAGGACAGAGACAGGAACCTATGGCTACACCTTC. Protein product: CARTETGTYGYTF.

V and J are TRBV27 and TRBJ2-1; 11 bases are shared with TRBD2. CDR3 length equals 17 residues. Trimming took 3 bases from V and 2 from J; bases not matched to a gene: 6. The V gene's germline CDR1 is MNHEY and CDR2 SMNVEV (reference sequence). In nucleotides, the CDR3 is TGTGCCAGCAGTTTCCAATTAGCGGGGGGGCCCTACAATGAGCAGTTCTTC. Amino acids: CASSFQLAGGPYNEQFF.

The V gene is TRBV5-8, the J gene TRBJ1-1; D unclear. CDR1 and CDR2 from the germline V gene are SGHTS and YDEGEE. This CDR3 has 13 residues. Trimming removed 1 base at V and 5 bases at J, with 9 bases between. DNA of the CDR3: TGTGCCAGCAGCTTGCGGGGTCGGACTGAAGCTTTCTTT. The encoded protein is CASSLRGRTEAFF.

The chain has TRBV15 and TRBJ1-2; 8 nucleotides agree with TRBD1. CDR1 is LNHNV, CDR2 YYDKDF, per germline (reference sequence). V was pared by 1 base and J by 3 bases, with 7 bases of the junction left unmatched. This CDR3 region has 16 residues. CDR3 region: CATSRGMTGVDYGYTF. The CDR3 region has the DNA TGTGCCACCAGCAGAGGCATGACAGGGGTCGACTATGGCTACACCTTC. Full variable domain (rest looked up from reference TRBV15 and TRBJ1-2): DAMVIQNPRYQVTQFGKPVTLSCSQTLNHNVMYWYQQKSSQAPKLLFHYYDKDFNNEADTPDNFQSRRPNTSFCFLDIRSPGLGDTAMYLCATSRGMTGVDYGYTFGSGTRLTVV.

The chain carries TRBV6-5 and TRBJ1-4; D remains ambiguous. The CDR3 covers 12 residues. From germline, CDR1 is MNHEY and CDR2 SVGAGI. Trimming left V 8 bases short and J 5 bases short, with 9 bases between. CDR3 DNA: TGTGCCAGCGGACCGAACAATGAAAAACTGTTTTTT. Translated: CASGPNNEKLFF.

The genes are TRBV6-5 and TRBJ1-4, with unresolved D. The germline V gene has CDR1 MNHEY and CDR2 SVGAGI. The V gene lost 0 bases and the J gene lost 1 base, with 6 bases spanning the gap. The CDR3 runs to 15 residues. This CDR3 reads CASSYSGLTNEKLFF. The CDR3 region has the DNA TGTGCCAGCAGTTACTCCGGGCTAACTAATGAAAAACTGTTTTTT.

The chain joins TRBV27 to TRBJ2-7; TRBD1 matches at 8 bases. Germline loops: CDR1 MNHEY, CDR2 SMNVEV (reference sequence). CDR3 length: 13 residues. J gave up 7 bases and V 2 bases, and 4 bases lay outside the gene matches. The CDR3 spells CASSLQDRDEQYF. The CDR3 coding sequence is TGTGCCAGCAGTTTACAGGACAGGGATGAGCAGTACTTC.

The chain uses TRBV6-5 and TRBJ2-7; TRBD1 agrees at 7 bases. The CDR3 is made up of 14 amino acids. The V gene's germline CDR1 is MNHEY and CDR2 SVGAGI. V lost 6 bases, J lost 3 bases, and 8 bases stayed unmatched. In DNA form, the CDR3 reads TGTGCCAGCAGCCCCGGGGCAGGGGGCTACGAGCAGTACTTC. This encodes CASSPGAGGYEQYF.

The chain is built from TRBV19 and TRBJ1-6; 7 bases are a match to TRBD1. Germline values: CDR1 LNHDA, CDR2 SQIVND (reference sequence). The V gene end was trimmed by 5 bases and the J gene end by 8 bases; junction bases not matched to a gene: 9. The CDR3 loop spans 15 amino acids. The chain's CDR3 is CASSQDRAADSPLHF. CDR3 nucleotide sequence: TGTGCCAGTAGTCAAGACAGGGCCGCGGATTCACCCCTCCACTTT.

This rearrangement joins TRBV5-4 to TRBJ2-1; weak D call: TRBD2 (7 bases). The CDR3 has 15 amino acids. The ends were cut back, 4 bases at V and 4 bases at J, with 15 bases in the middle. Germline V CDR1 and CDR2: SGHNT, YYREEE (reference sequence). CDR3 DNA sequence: TGTGCCAGCAGCCCTAGGGAGGGGGAGTACAATGAGCAGTTCTTC. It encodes CASSPREGEYNEQFF.